This T cell receptor (beta chain) was identified during a study of shared clonotypes between healthy human individuals. Study in general: CD4 naive cells filled three plates per donor, CD4 memory three, CD8 naive two and CD8 memory one. Overall study findings and caveats: All-four-donor shared clonotypes had higher generation probabilities than non-shared clonotypes did. Of the naive CD4 clonotypes, about 5% were shared across a few donors.

The V end was cut by 1 base, the J end by 5 bases, with 12 bases between. Germline V gives CDR1 MNHEY, CDR2 SVGAGI. The CDR3 is made up of 14 amino acids. This table comes from immunoSEQ multiplex PCR, and its TCRdb copy is limited to in-frame clones, with some not included. This sample has about 960,000 clones, with over 75% found just once. As to this clone: What it binds is unknown.

Sequencing was carried out using memory CD4+ T cells sorted from blood. Described subset: CD45RA-negative fraction. V is TRBV6-5 and J is TRBJ2-7, with TRBD2 as a possible D gene (6 bases). The source is a man between 18 and 29 years old in good health. The CDR3 spells CASSYYGGINEQYF. The CDR3 bases are TGTGCCAGCAGTTACTATGGGGGGATAAACGAGCAGTACTTC.